Listed below are T cell receptor beta chains from one sample, sequenced in a study of T cells expressing NK-cell markers. Using the 5' RACE reads, TCRdb records one entry per CDR3 protein without DNA. In all, the sample yields some 410,000 distinct CDR3 sequences. Sequenced input: blood T cells: a sorted CD56 or NKG2C T cell subset, CD4+ or CD8+ T cells, or bulk PBMC T cells (not recorded which). The receptors derive from a woman between 18 and 70 years old in good health. Each CDR3 is given with its conserved first and last residue.

v_gene: TRBV6-2/TRBV6-3; j_gene: TRBJ2-5; len: 15; CDR3aa: CASSYSARGRETQYF
v_gene: TRBV2; j_gene: TRBJ2-1; len: 17; CDR3aa: CASSDPTITGSYNEQFF
v_gene: TRBV5-6; j_gene: TRBJ1-1; len: 13; CDR3aa: CASSLDRVYEAFF
v_gene: TRBV4-3; j_gene: TRBJ2-7; len: 14; CDR3aa: CASKQYRESYEQYF
v_gene: TRBV7-9; j_gene: TRBJ2-3; len: 15; CDR3aa: CASMLIAVIQDTQYF
v_gene: TRBV27; j_gene: TRBJ1-2; len: 12; CDR3aa: CASSSGQGGYTF
v_gene: TRBV12-3/TRBV12-4; j_gene: TRBJ2-1; len: 17; CDR3aa: CASSLALGQGASYEQFF
v_gene: TRBV12-3/TRBV12-4; j_gene: TRBJ2-3; len: 15; CDR3aa: CASSLFVGGADTQYF
v_gene: TRBV12-3/TRBV12-4; j_gene: TRBJ2-4; len: 14; CDR3aa: CASSLGTPGAIQYF
v_gene: TRBV7-9; j_gene: TRBJ1-1; len: 14; CDR3aa: CASSKYRGNTEAFF
v_gene: TRBV12-3/TRBV12-4; j_gene: TRBJ1-6; len: 14; CDR3aa: CASGQQGGGSPLHF
v_gene: TRBV20-1; j_gene: TRBJ2-3; len: 14; CDR3aa: CSPFSGRSTDTQYF
v_gene: TRBV6-4; j_gene: TRBJ1-5; len: 13; CDR3aa: CASSLGAGQPQHF
v_gene: TRBV7-2; j_gene: TRBJ2-1; len: 15; CDR3aa: CASSLEVQRFNEQFF
v_gene: TRBV2; j_gene: TRBJ2-1; len: 14; CDR3aa: CASSDGLGDGEQFF
v_gene: TRBV14; j_gene: TRBJ1-1; len: 12; CDR3aa: CASSGINTEAFF
v_gene: TRBV29-1; j_gene: TRBJ2-4; len: 14; CDR3aa: CSVIQGLAKNIQYF
v_gene: TRBV14; j_gene: TRBJ2-7; len: 14; CDR3aa: CASSQEAVSYEQYF
v_gene: TRBV29-1; j_gene: TRBJ1-4; len: 14; CDR3aa: CSAMAGATNEKLFF
v_gene: TRBV20-1; j_gene: TRBJ1-5; len: 13; CDR3aa: CSASQGQNQPQHF
v_gene: TRBV3-1; j_gene: TRBJ2-3; len: 17; CDR3aa: CASSQEGLAGGADTQYF
v_gene: TRBV4-2; j_gene: TRBJ2-2; len: 17; CDR3aa: CASSQAFAGGGTGELFF
v_gene: TRBV20-1; j_gene: TRBJ2-7; len: 11; CDR3aa: CSAPRGYEQYF
v_gene: TRBV20-1; j_gene: TRBJ2-1; len: 14; CDR3aa: CSARDRGSADEQFF